The entry below gives a single TCR beta chain sequence along with its context. Its target is unknown. The data were obtained in a study of T-cell reconstitution after alpha-beta-depleted transplantation in children. The study's findings and limits: Diversity and T-cell counts at one year after transplant derived mostly from new T cells. Certain patients had high TCRbeta diversity at day 60, and it came from recipient T cells and thymic progenitors that survived.

Unique molecular identifiers tagged the TCRbeta library. Each CDR3 protein gets one entry after TCRdb re-called the PCR reads with MiXCR. Of approximately 430,000 distinct CDR3 sequences listed, about 16% are singletons. This TCR was recovered from a boy under three years old who had a stem cell transplant for Wiskott-Aldrich syndrome, so the T cells may come from the graft donor. Here the sequenced sample was PBMCs, mostly from graft donor cells, taken 360 days after TCRalphabeta/CD19-depleted stem cell transplant.

The CDR3 spells CATGQGILLYNEQFF. The DNA of the CDR3 is TGTGCCACAGGTCAGGGGATATTGCTGTACAATGAGCAGTTCTTC. The gene calls are TRBV10-3 and TRBJ2-1; D is possibly TRBD1 (6 bases). The CDR3 loop spans 15 amino acids. Trimming cost V 10 bases and J 4 bases, with 20 bases left between them. Looked up from germline, CDR1 is ENHRY and CDR2 is SYGVKD.